The text below deals with one TCR beta chain. Its antigen is unidentified. Germline CDR1 SGHAT, CDR2 FQNNGV. This CDR3 region has 14 residues. V dropped 3 bases and J dropped 0 bases, with 6 bases sitting between them. TCRdb's copy holds only in-frame clones and misses some; the assay was immunoSEQ multiplex PCR. Of 83,000 or so clones in the sample, about four fifths were seen once. This entry is derived from a study of lymphopenia after photon versus proton radiotherapy. Notes on the study in general: Larger post-nadir TCR diversity loss correlated inversely with survival in deceased patients. Better survival with proton therapy was suggested as possible, not demonstrated. Oligoclonal CD8+ Temra expansion after nadir drove photon patients' diversity drop. Proton therapy kept repertoires fairly stable, unlike photons, which gained effector/memory cells.

The V call is TRBV11-2, the J call TRBJ1-3; no firm D call. The TCR comes from a man in his fifties or sixties with pancreatic cancer. This specimen was peripheral blood, taken from a patient treated with proton-based radiotherapy. DNA of the CDR3: TGTGCCAGCAGCTTTCCGAGCTCTGGAAACACCATATATTTT. This translates into CASSFPSSGNTIYF. The whole variable domain, remainder taken from reference TRBV11-2 and TRBJ1-3, is EAGVAQSPRYKIIEKRQSVAFWCNPISGHATLYWYQQILGQGPKLLIQFQNNGVVDDSQLPKDRFSAERLKGVDSTLKIQPAKLEDSAVYLCASSFPSSGNTIYFGEGSWLTVV.